The 23 T cell receptor beta chains presented below share a single source sample, sequenced in a study of regulatory T cells in long-lasting Graves disease. Sequencing libraries for TCR beta were prepared with iRepertoire HTBI primers and Arm-PCR of CDR3 regions. TCRdb reprocessed the multiplex PCR reads via MiXCR and lists one record per CDR3 protein. The sample records about 530,000 distinct CDR3 sequences, 15% to 20% being singletons. Time point given: newly diagnosed GD, antithyroid drugs for less than 3 months. PBMC-extracted RNA yielded the TCR library. These data were also filed under a second study, of T cells in Graves' hyperthyroidism and ophthalmopathy.

The sequencing used peripheral blood mononuclear cells (PBMCs), collected at new diagnosis, from a patient treated with antithyroid drugs. Receptors were obtained from a woman aged 35-65 years with Graves disease.

J is TRBJ1-5 and V is TRBV6-5; D gene unclear. The CDR3 has 13 residues. Germline V gene lookup returns CDR1 MNHEY and CDR2 SVGAGI. V was clipped by 4 bases and J by 11 bases, with 15 bases between them. The CDR3 reads CASSWQTRSAQHF. In DNA form, the CDR3 reads TGTGCCAGCAGTTGGCAGACGCGTTCGGCCCAGCATTTT.

This clonotype was observed a handful of times. This sequence joins TRBV19 and TRBJ1-2; D remains ambiguous. Germline CDR1 and CDR2: LNHDA and SQIVND (reference sequence). The ends were cut back, 3 bases at V and 7 bases at J, with 9 bases in the middle. This CDR3 is 12 amino acids long. CDR3 residues: CASSIGQRGYTF. The DNA of the CDR3 is TGTGCCAGTAGTATTGGGCAGCGTGGCTACACCTTC.

The chain is built from TRBV10-3 and TRBJ1-2, with D tentatively TRBD1 (5 bases). V lost 5 bases and J lost 4, with 14 bases in between. The V gene's germline CDR1 is ENHRY and CDR2 SYGVKD. The CDR3 is made up of 14 amino acids. The CDR3 DNA sequence: TGTGCCATCAGTATAGACAGTTACCTCTATGGCTACACCTTC. It is translated as CAISIDSYLYGYTF.

The V gene is TRBV20-1, the J gene TRBJ2-7; TRBD1 matches at 7 bases. The CDR3 length is 11 residues. The V gene's germline CDR1 is DFQATT and CDR2 SNEGSKA (reference sequence). The junction had 1 base not matched to a gene; V was cut back by 6 bases and J by 2 bases. The CDR3 DNA reads as TGCAGTGCCACAGGGGCCTACGAGCAGTACTTC. It yields the protein CSATGAYEQYF.

This clonotype has only a few counts. This clone may be a read error of a much larger clone one base away. The chain recombines TRBV7-9 with TRBJ2-3, with unresolved D. CDR3 length: 11 amino acids. The V end lost 6 bases, the J end lost 4 bases, and 5 bases lay between the germline ends. CDR1 and CDR2 (germline): SEHNR, FQNEAQ (reference sequence). The CDR3 loop reads CASSKADTQYF. The CDR3 DNA is TGTGCCAGCAGTAAGGCAGATACGCAGTATTTT.

There are a few counts of this clonotype. The gene calls are TRBV9 and TRBJ1-2; possibly TRBD1 for D (6 bases). The germline V and J ends were trimmed by 0 bases and 4 bases, with 10 bases remaining between them. In germline, CDR1 is SGDLS, CDR2 YYNGEE. CDR3 length equals 14 residues. Here the CDR3 DNA reads TGTGCCAGCAGCGTAGATACAGGGAGCTATGGCTACACCTTC. Protein: CASSVDTGSYGYTF.

Turning to this clonotype: A far bigger clonotype differs at one base, so this is likely a read error. The chain has TRBV28 and TRBJ2-1; TRBD1 matches at 7 bases. The germline V gene has CDR1 MDHEN and CDR2 SYDVKM. The V segment lost 3 bases and the J segment 10 bases; nucleotides outside the gene matches: 12. The CDR3 contains 15 residues. The CDR3 DNA sequence: TGTGCCAGCAGTTTGCCCGGGACAGTATCCTACGAGCAGTTCTTC. Amino acids: CASSLPGTVSYEQFF. The whole variable domain, remainder taken from reference TRBV28 and TRBJ2-1, is DVKVTQSSRYLVKRTGEKVFLECVQDMDHENMFWYRQDPGLGLRLIYFSYDVKMKEKGDIPEGYSVSREKKERFSLILESASTNQTSMYLCASSLPGTVSYEQFFGPGTRLTVL.

This clonotype was observed a few times. J is TRBJ1-1 and V is TRBV14; a possible D gene is TRBD1 (6 bases). There are 12 residues in the CDR3. Germline assignment: CDR1 SGHDN and CDR2 FVKESK. Trimming left V 6 bases short and J 7 bases short, with 12 bases between. The CDR3 DNA reads as TGTGCCAGCAGGATCGGGGGCGGTGAAGCTTTCTTT. Translating it yields CASRIGGGEAFF.

The chain combines TRBV14 with TRBJ2-1; D might be TRBD2 (5 bases). V shed 2 bases and J shed 6 bases, with 14 bases lying between them. The CDR3 runs to 15 residues. Germline CDR1 reads SGHDN; CDR2 reads FVKESK. In nucleotides, the CDR3 is TGTGCCAGCAGCCAAACGCAGCGGAAGTTCAATGAGCAGTTCTTC. Its protein is CASSQTQRKFNEQFF.

In its sample, this clonotype was seen many times. The rearrangement uses TRBV28 and TRBJ1-1; the D is unclear. CDR3 length: 14 amino acids. Germline lookup yields CDR1 MDHEN and CDR2 SYDVKM. The germline V and J ends were trimmed by 2 bases and 1 base, with 8 bases remaining between them. CDR3 sequence reads: CASSLQQRNTEAFF. In nucleotides, the CDR3 is TGTGCCAGCAGTTTACAGCAGAGGAACACTGAAGCTTTCTTT. The entire variable domain, with the rest obtained from reference TRBV28 and TRBJ1-1, is as follows: DVKVTQSSRYLVKRTGEKVFLECVQDMDHENMFWYRQDPGLGLRLIYFSYDVKMKEKGDIPEGYSVSREKKERFSLILESASTNQTSMYLCASSLQQRNTEAFFGQGTRLTVV.

V usage is TRBV3-1 and J usage is TRBJ1-6; D remains unclear. Per germline, CDR1 LGHDT and CDR2 YNNKEL (reference sequence). V lost 4 bases and J 7 bases, leaving 11 bases between the germline ends. The CDR3 length is 14 residues. CDR3 DNA: TGTGCCAGCAGCCGGGTTATTGGGAATTCACCCCTCCACTTT. It yields the protein CASSRVIGNSPLHF.

This clonotype was picked up a small number of times. A much larger clone differs from this one at a single base, so this may be a read error. The chain has TRBV6-2 or TRBV6-3 and TRBJ1-6; no clear D. V was trimmed by 5 bases and J by 11 bases, leaving 10 bases between them. The CDR3 is 12 amino acids. Germline V gives CDR1 MNHEY, CDR2 SVGEGT. In DNA, the CDR3 is TGTGCCAGCAGTGAACTCAATCCACCCCTCCACTTT. Encoded protein: CASSELNPPLHF.

At least ten counts were recorded for this clonotype. This chain uses TRBV2 with TRBJ1-2, with D possibly being TRBD1 (6 bases). V was pared by 7 bases and J by 7 bases, with 19 bases between. Germline-derived CDR1 and CDR2 are SNHLY and FYNNEI. This CDR3 comprises 14 residues. The CDR3 DNA follows: TGTGCCAGCATTGGGGGGGCTCAGGCGGGTGGCTACACCTTC. It specifies CASIGGAQAGGYTF. The whole variable domain, remainder taken from reference TRBV2 and TRBJ1-2, is EPEVTQTPSHQVTQMGQEVILRCVPISNHLYFYWYRQILGQKVEFLVSFYNNEISEKSEIFDDQFSVERPDGSNFTLKIRSTKLEDSAMYFCASIGGAQAGGYTFGSGTRLTVV.

This clonotype has only a few counts. The CDR3 bases are TGTGCCAGCAGCGTAGCGGGGGGGTACCAAGAGACCCAGTACTTC. Protein sequence: CASSVAGGYQETQYF. This rearrangement joins TRBV9 to TRBJ2-5, with 8 bases lining up with TRBD2. Germline V lookup: CDR1 SGDLS, CDR2 YYNGEE. The CDR3 is made up of 15 amino acids. V shed 0 bases, J shed 0 bases, and the junction held 1 base outside the gene matches.

This sequence joins TRBV15 and TRBJ1-4; 7 bases fit TRBD1. The trim removed 4 bases at V and 13 bases at J, leaving 9 bases unmatched. Germline loops: CDR1 LNHNV, CDR2 YYDKDF (reference sequence). The CDR3 is 13 amino acids. CDR3 coding DNA: TGTGCCACCAGCACGGACTCAGGGGGGGGACTGTTTTTT. Amino acid sequence: CATSTDSGGGLFF.

The chain employs TRBV19 and TRBJ1-2; the D is unclear. Germline CDR1 reads LNHDA; CDR2 reads SQIVND (reference sequence). V was pared by 7 bases and J by 6 bases, with 9 bases between. The length of the CDR3 is 11 residues. In DNA, the CDR3 is TGTGCCAGTACGTTGGGAAATGGCTACACCTTC. The encoded protein is CASTLGNGYTF.

This clonotype was picked up many times. The chain has TRBV6-1 and TRBJ1-5; 12 bases are shared with TRBD1. V lost 6 bases to trimming and J lost 1 base; unmatched junction nucleotides: 7. CDR3 length equals 17 residues. Germline CDR1 is MNHNS and CDR2 is SASEGT. The CDR3 region is CASSRGTGGDSNQPQHF. The CDR3 DNA sequence: TGTGCCAGCAGCAGGGGGACAGGGGGCGACAGCAATCAGCCCCAGCATTTT.

This clonotype was seen at least ten times. The rearrangement uses TRBV12-3 or TRBV12-4 and TRBJ2-3; tentative D call: TRBD2 (6 bases). Trimming took 7 bases from V and 1 from J, leaving 9 bases between them. The CDR3 has 13 amino acids. CDR3 sequence: CASMGGGTDTQYF. In DNA form, the CDR3 reads TGTGCCAGCATGGGCGGGGGCACAGATACGCAGTATTTT.

The sample holds a few counts of this clonotype. The chain carries TRBV28 and TRBJ1-2; D is unclear. The CDR3 sequence is 13 residues long. Germline CDR1 and CDR2: MDHEN and SYDVKM. V was pared by 2 bases and J by 7 bases, with 11 bases between. This CDR3 reads CASSLRYPGGYTF. The DNA of the CDR3 is TGTGCCAGCAGTTTAAGGTACCCCGGTGGCTACACCTTC.

This clonotype was observed at least ten times. V usage is TRBV11-2 and J usage is TRBJ1-1; D call uncertain. CDR3 length equals 15 residues. Trimming removed 2 bases from V and 6 bases from J, with 16 bases in between. Germline loops: CDR1 SGHAT, CDR2 FQNNGV. The CDR3 protein is CASSLSGPEVAEAFF. The CDR3 DNA follows: TGTGCCAGCAGCTTAAGCGGACCCGAGGTCGCTGAAGCTTTCTTT.

This clonotype was picked up many times. The V and J genes are TRBV11-1 and TRBJ2-1; D is unclear. The V gene's germline CDR1 is SGHAT and CDR2 FQDESV (reference sequence). The CDR3 is 13 amino acids. Deletions cut 4 bases from V and 9 bases from J, with 13 bases between. The CDR3 spells CASSSTGGSEQFF. CDR3 nucleotide sequence: TGTGCCAGCAGCTCAACGGGTGGCAGTGAGCAGTTCTTC.

The chain joins TRBV5-1 to TRBJ2-3, with a possible D match to TRBD2 (5 bases). There are 12 residues in the CDR3. Trimming left V 5 bases short and J 3 bases short, with 7 bases between. The V gene's germline CDR1 is SGHRS and CDR2 YFSETQ. The CDR3 DNA follows: TGCGCCAGCAGGGACTCGACAGATACGCAGTATTTT. Residues: CASRDSTDTQYF.

This clonotype was seen more than once but under ten times. This chain uses TRBV19 with TRBJ1-5; TRBD1 might be the D (5 bases). The germline V gene has CDR1 LNHDA and CDR2 SQIVND (reference sequence). The V gene lost 6 bases and the J gene lost 7 bases, with 16 bases spanning the gap. CDR3 length: 14 residues. The CDR3 DNA reads as TGTGCCAGTAGGGAGGGACTTTTCGGGCAGCCCCAGCATTTT. It encodes CASREGLFGQPQHF.